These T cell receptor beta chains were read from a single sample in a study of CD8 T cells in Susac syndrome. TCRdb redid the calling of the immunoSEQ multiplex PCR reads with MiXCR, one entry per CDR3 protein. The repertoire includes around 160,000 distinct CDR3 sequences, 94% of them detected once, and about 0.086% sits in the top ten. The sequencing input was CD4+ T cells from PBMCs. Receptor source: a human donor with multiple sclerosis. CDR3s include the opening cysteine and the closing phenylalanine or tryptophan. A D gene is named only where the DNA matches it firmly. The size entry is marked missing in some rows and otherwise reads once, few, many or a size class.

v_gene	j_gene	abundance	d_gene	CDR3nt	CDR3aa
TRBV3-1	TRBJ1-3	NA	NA	TGTGCCAGCAAATCCCGGGACGGTGGAAACACCATATATTTT	CASKSRDGGNTIYF
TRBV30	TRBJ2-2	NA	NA	TGTGCCTGGAGTCAGGGGCCCGGGGAGCTGTTTTTT	CAWSQGPGELFF
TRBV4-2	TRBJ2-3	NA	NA	TGTGCCAGCAGCCAAGGGGACAACTCAGATACGCAGTATTTT	CASSQGDNSDTQYF
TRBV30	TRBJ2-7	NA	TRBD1	TGTGCCTGGGGACAGGGTTGGTACGAGCAGTACTTC	CAWGQGWYEQYF
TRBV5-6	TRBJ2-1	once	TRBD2	TGTGCCAGCAGCTTGGTCGGTAGCGGGAACAATGAGCAGTTCTTC	CASSLVGSGNNEQFF
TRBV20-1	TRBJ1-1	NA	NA	TGCAGTGCTAGAGATCCGAGAGAGTCATACCAAGCTTTCTTT	CSARDPRESYQAFF
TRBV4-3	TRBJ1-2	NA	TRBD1	TGCGCCAGCAGCCAAGGAGGGACAGGGGCACGCGTCGACTATGGCTACACCTTC	CASSQGGTGARVDYGYTF
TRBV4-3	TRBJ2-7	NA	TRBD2	TGCGCCAGCAGCCAAGTCCCGGCGGGGGGATACGAGCAGTACTTC	CASSQVPAGGYEQYF
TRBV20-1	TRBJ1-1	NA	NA	TGCAGTGCCCGGGTCCAACAAGGAGCTGAAGCTTTCTTT	CSARVQQGAEAFF
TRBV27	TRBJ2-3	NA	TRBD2	TGTGCCAGCAGTTGGACTAGCGTAATAGATACGCAGTATTTT	CASSWTSVIDTQYF
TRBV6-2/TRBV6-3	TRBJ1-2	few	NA	TGTGCCAGCAGCCAGGCGGGACCCATTGGCCGTGGCTACACCTTC	CASSQAGPIGRGYTF
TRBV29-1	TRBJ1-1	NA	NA	TGCAGCGTTTTACACACGAGGGACACTGAAGCTTTCTTT	CSVLHTRDTEAFF
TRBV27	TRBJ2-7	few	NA	TGTGCCAGCAGTTTACGTCCAGGGAAGGAGTACTTC	CASSLRPGKEYF